This T cell receptor (beta chain) was obtained from a study of T cells in Graves' hyperthyroidism and ophthalmopathy (dated by TCRdb to between 2018 and 2020). For the study in its entirety: Peripheral blood was sampled at the time of initial diagnosis, prior to any treatment. To identify TCR V-J signatures that set the groups apart, the researchers used a discovery cohort of more than 95 patients, made up of 40 to 45 with Graves' ophthalmopathy and some 55 with stable Graves' hyperthyroidism. Prospective prediction of ophthalmopathy was tested in an independent validation cohort of fewer than 20 hyperthyroidism patients and 15 to 17 patients who later progressed to ophthalmopathy. The roughly 100 discovery patients were randomly split 7:3 into training and test sets. In six Graves' hyperthyroidism patients, the study also compared T-cell repertoires from thyroid tissue with T-cell repertoires from blood. Once sampling was done, hyperthyroidism patients were given methimazole at a starting dose of 30 mg daily, whereas ophthalmopathy patients were given high-dose intravenous methylprednisolone. The paper describes TCR Vbeta CDR3 sequencing of 135 peripheral blood samples, made up of about 41 ophthalmopathy patients, approximately 76 hyperthyroidism patients and 17 progressor patients. Results the study describes overall, beyond this receptor: In validation, progression to ophthalmopathy was predicted by the model with roughly 71% sensitivity and about 72% specificity, a median of roughly six months before onset. Sample size was not statistically predetermined, and investigators were not blinded to group allocation. In cross-validation, a model built on a 13 V-J signature told ophthalmopathy apart from stable hyperthyroidism with 87.88% sensitivity and approximately 81% specificity, and in testing the same model reached 80%/75%. Blood samples also contained most of the expanded thyroid clonotypes (frequency above 0.001), which suggests that blood repertoires may reflect thyroid immune responses.

The TCR beta CDR3 regions were amplified from the RNA transcripts. The first round of RT-PCR for the TCR CDR3 was performed with the HTBI primer set and the Qiagen OneStep RT-PCR kit. Libraries were constructed in a second round of multiplex PCR, after which size selection and purification were performed. Libraries were sequenced paired-end with 100 bp reads on an Illumina HiSeq2000. On the authors' methods: SOAPnuke was used to process the raw data, throwing out any read that contained adapters or uncalled bases, had a mean Phred below 15, or lacked an exact constant-primer or identifier match. High-quality paired reads were merged using COPE v1.2.5, and each unique nucleotide sequence was defined as a clonotype. MiTCR v1.1 was used to align clonotypes to the IMGT TRBV, TRBD and TRBJ reference segments. Analysis was restricted to V-J combinations with a frequency above 0.0001, which covered 99.2% of repertoires. The TCS score was defined as F50 (clonal expansion) divided by E x V (chaos), with BLOSUM62-based TCRdist calculated between CDR3 peptides within each V-J. Welch's t-statistics and random forest reduced fewer than 550 V-J features to 13, which were used in a naive Bayes classifier (R e1071). TCRdb itself trimmed the public reads at Q25 with fastp, ran MiXCR and retained productive beta chains. CDR3 protein duplicates are merged, each entry listing the most common genes and DNA. TCRdb's processing, not the authors', yielded these V and J calls. For this sample there are almost 600,000 distinct CDR3 sequences; about 14% appear just once. The top ten clones comprise around 5.4% of the sample.

V trim: 10 bases; J trim: 4 bases; unmatched bases: 12. The germline V gene (reference sequence) yields MNHEY for CDR1 and SMNVEV for CDR2. From the cysteine up to the phenylalanine, the CDR3 has a length of 15 residues. Kept here is only the CDR3 DNA, which spans 45 bases and is read in frame from base 1. Note on this clonotype: Its antigen has not been determined. Base qualities are not provided; no much larger clone lies one nucleotide away.

Hyperthyroidism patients were aged 18 to 65 years and newly diagnosed, with disease duration of less than 2 months. Exclusion was applied to patients with uncontrolled infections, other autoimmune diseases, pregnancy or lactation. Diagnoses were established on the basis of clinical symptoms, serum thyroxine and TRAb, thyroid ultrasound, and orbital computed tomography. Blood from progressor patients was drawn when they were first diagnosed with hyperthyroidism, before any ophthalmopathy symptoms appeared. PBMCs were separated from approximately 10 ml of fresh peripheral blood using Ficoll-Paque density gradient centrifugation. Progressor patients were defined as those initially diagnosed with Graves' hyperthyroidism in whom ophthalmopathy developed during follow-up. Total RNA was extracted with Trizol reagent, and quality was checked on an Agilent 2100 Bioanalyzer.

This clonotype was obtained from a woman under 40 with Graves' hyperthyroidism that later progressed to Graves' ophthalmopathy. The chain is made from TRBV27 and TRBJ2-2; 7 bases in between match TRBD1. The sample consisted of blood. The CDR3: CATGRGTAITGELFF. At the DNA level, the sequence is TGTGCCACCGGGCGAGGGACAGCGATCACCGGGGAGCTGTTTTTT.